These 18 T cell receptor beta chains were sequenced from one sample in a study of PD-L1 blockade in urothelial cancer. Here immunoSEQ multiplex PCR was the method, and the copy in TCRdb shows in-frame clones only, minus some. Among 85,000 to 100,000 clones listed, approximately 90% were seen once. The material sequenced was PBMCs, taken around atezolizumab (anti-PD-L1) treatment. These receptors were obtained from a man aged 60-69 years with urothelial cancer.

The chain combines TRBV4-3 with TRBJ1-1; D is unresolved. The CDR3 runs to 12 residues. V lost 5 bases, J lost 3 bases, and 7 bases lay in between. Germline values: CDR1 LGHNA, CDR2 YSLEER. CDR3 sequence reads: CASSSIHTEAFF. The CDR3 DNA follows: TGCGCCAGCAGCTCAATTCACACTGAAGCTTTCTTT.

V usage is TRBV5-1 and J usage is TRBJ2-1; 10 bases are shared with TRBD2. The germline gives CDR1 SGHRS, CDR2 YFSETQ. This CDR3 has 17 amino acids. The V and J ends lost 2 bases and 5 bases, in that order; junction bases with no gene match: 10. CDR3 residues: CASSFASGSLGDNEQFF. CDR3 nucleotide sequence: TGCGCCAGCAGCTTTGCTAGCGGGAGTCTTGGCGACAATGAGCAGTTCTTC.

This chain joins TRBV2 and TRBJ1-4; 8 bases map to TRBD1. The CDR3 covers 13 residues. Germline loops: CDR1 SNHLY, CDR2 FYNNEI. V dropped 7 bases and J dropped 3; count of bases not matched to a gene: 1. The CDR3 region is CASKQGANEKLFF. CDR3 DNA sequence: TGTGCCAGCAAACAGGGGGCTAATGAAAAACTGTTTTTT.

This clone showed up just once. The J gene is TRBJ2-5, the V gene TRBV5-1, with TRBD1 matching 8 bases. Germline trimming cut 4 bases from V and 1 base from J; bases unmatched to any gene: 3. The CDR3 contains 14 residues. Germline CDR1 and CDR2: SGHRS and YFSETQ. The CDR3 sequence is CASSHGTGQETQYF. The CDR3 DNA reads as TGCGCCAGCAGCCACGGGACAGGCCAAGAGACCCAGTACTTC.

CDR3 amino acids: CAWSVQEHQAFF. CDR3 DNA: TGTGCCTGGAGTGTACAGGAGCACCAAGCTTTCTTT. The V call is TRBV30, the J call TRBJ1-1; perhaps TRBD1 as D (5 bases). Per the germline V gene, CDR1 is GTSNPN and CDR2 is SVGIG (reference sequence). Trimming shortened V by 0 bases and J by 9 bases, and 11 bases separated the two germline ends. The CDR3 covers 12 residues.

The chain combines TRBV4-1 with TRBJ2-1, with D possibly TRBD2 on 7 matching bases. CDR3 length equals 18 residues. CDR1 is MGHRA, CDR2 YSYEKL, per germline. V lost 4 bases to trimming and J lost 0 bases, with 19 bases between them. DNA of the CDR3: TGCGCCAGCAGCCCTCAGGGCGGGGGCTTAAGCTCCTACAATGAGCAGTTCTTC. Translation gives CASSPQGGGLSSYNEQFF.

The chain combines TRBV7-2 with TRBJ2-7; TRBD1 aligns across 10 bases. This CDR3 spans 15 amino acids. Looked up from germline, CDR1 is SGHTA and CDR2 is FQGNSA. With V trimmed by 1 base and J by 7 bases, 7 bases remained unmatched. The CDR3 DNA reads TGTGCCAGCAGCTTAGGACAGGGGGCACGTAGGGAGCAGTACTTC. The encoded protein is CASSLGQGARREQYF.

The V and J genes are TRBV19 and TRBJ2-5; TRBD2 might be the D (6 bases). This CDR3 spans 12 amino acids. Germline V lookup: CDR1 LNHDA, CDR2 SQIVND (reference sequence). Trimming removed 8 bases from V and 5 bases from J, with 12 bases in between. The CDR3 region is CASGGLSETQYF. The DNA of the CDR3 is TGTGCCAGTGGGGGACTCTCGGAGACCCAGTACTTC.

The rearrangement uses TRBV18 and TRBJ2-1, with 8 bases fitting TRBD2. V lost 5 bases, J lost 8 bases, and 11 bases stayed unmatched. The CDR3 consists of 15 residues. From germline, CDR1 is KGHSH and CDR2 LQKENI. This CDR3 reads CASSISGGPLDEQFF. DNA of the CDR3: TGTGCCAGCTCAATTTCGGGAGGGCCCTTGGATGAGCAGTTCTTC.

The chain recombines TRBV6-5 with TRBJ2-1; 9 bases are shared with TRBD2. The CDR3 covers 15 residues. The germline gives CDR1 MNHEY, CDR2 SVGAGI. Trimming at V came to 6 bases and at J to 8 bases, leaving 11 bases not matched to a gene. In DNA form, the CDR3 reads TGTGCCAGCAGCCCGACTAGCGGATCCTGGGATGAGCAGTTCTTC. Residues: CASSPTSGSWDEQFF.

The rearrangement joins TRBV9 to TRBJ2-1; 12 nucleotides line up with TRBD2. The CDR3 length is 17 residues. V was clipped by 2 bases and J by 5 bases; unmatched bases: 8. The germline V gene encodes CDR1 SGDLS and CDR2 YYNGEE. The CDR3: CASSVGGTSGLDNEQFF. Here the CDR3 DNA reads TGTGCCAGCAGCGTGGGGGGGACTAGCGGGTTAGACAATGAGCAGTTCTTC.

The V gene is TRBV4-3, the J gene TRBJ2-5; 9 bases line up with TRBD2. Germline V gene data show CDR1 as LGHNA and CDR2 as YSLEER. V was pared by 4 bases and J by 3 bases, with 3 bases of the junction left unmatched. The CDR3 contains 14 residues. CDR3 bases: TGCGCCAGCAGCCGGGGACTAGCTGAAGAGACCCAGTACTTC. Protein: CASSRGLAEETQYF.

This clone has a single count. The V call is TRBV11-2, the J call TRBJ1-1; TRBD1 aligns across 8 bases. V shed 1 base and J 4 bases; nucleotides not matched to a gene: 2. This CDR3 is 14 amino acids long. CDR1 and CDR2 (germline): SGHAT, FQNNGV. The CDR3 loop is CASSLVRGRTEAFF. As DNA, the CDR3 is TGTGCCAGCAGCTTAGTCAGGGGGCGCACTGAAGCTTTCTTT.

The V and J genes are TRBV5-5 and TRBJ2-7; the D is unclear. Germline V gene lookup returns CDR1 SGHKS and CDR2 YYEKEE (reference sequence). The ends were cut back, 4 bases at V and 3 bases at J, with 20 bases in the middle. There are 16 residues in the CDR3. In DNA, the CDR3 is TGTGCCAGCAGCCTTGGATCTCGGGTTTCAGACTACGAGCAGTACTTC. Amino acid sequence: CASSLGSRVSDYEQYF.

The chain employs TRBV13 and TRBJ2-7; 10 bases agree with TRBD2. Trimming at V came to 1 base and at J to 6 bases, leaving 3 bases not matched to a gene. Looked up from germline, CDR1 is PRHDT and CDR2 is FYEKMQ (reference sequence). There are 14 residues in the CDR3. This chain's CDR3 is CASSLERGGPEQYF. CDR3 sequence (DNA): TGTGCCAGCAGCTTAGAGCGGGGGGGCCCCGAGCAGTACTTC.

This chain links TRBV5-6 with TRBJ2-2, with TRBD2 identical over 9 bases. The CDR3 spans 16 residues. V shed 1 base and J 6 bases; nucleotides not matched to a gene: 7. Germline-derived CDR1 and CDR2 are SGHDT and YYEEEE. Here the CDR3 reads CASSLRRGGEAGELFF. The CDR3 DNA is TGTGCCAGCAGCTTGCGGCGGGGGGGAGAGGCCGGGGAGCTGTTTTTT. Full variable domain (remainder filled in from reference TRBV5-6 and TRBJ2-2): DAGVTQSPTHLIKTRGQQVTLRCSPKSGHDTVSWYQQALGQGPQFIFQYYEEEERQRGNFPDRFSGHQFPNYSSELNVNALLLGDSALYLCASSLRRGGEAGELFFGEGSRLTVL.

V usage is TRBV7-9 and J usage is TRBJ2-3; D gene ambiguous. Trimming removed 5 bases from V and 0 bases from J, with 15 bases in between. This CDR3 spans 16 amino acids. The germline V gene has CDR1 SEHNR and CDR2 FQNEAQ (reference sequence). CDR3 DNA sequence: TGTGCCAGCAGCCCCCCGGTCAGGCTTAGCACAGATACGCAGTATTTT. It yields the protein CASSPPVRLSTDTQYF.

The rearrangement joins TRBV19 to TRBJ1-2, with D possibly matching TRBD1 (6 bases). Germline CDR1 LNHDA, CDR2 SQIVND (reference sequence). V lost 7 bases and J 4 bases, leaving 16 bases between the germline ends. The CDR3 has 14 amino acids. This CDR3 is CASTPLTGLYGYTF. Here the CDR3 DNA reads TGTGCCAGTACCCCTCTGACAGGCCTCTATGGCTACACCTTC.